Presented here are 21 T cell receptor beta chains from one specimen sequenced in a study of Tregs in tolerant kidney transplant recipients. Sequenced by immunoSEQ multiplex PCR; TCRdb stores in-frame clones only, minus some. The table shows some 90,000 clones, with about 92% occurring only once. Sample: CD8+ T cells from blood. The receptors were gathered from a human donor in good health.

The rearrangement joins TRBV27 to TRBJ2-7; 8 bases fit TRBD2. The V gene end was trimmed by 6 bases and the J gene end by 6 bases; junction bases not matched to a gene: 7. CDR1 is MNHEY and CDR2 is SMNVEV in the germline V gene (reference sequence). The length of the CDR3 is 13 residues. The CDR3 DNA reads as TGTGCCAGCAGATCTAGCGGGTATTTCGAGCAGTACTTC. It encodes CASRSSGYFEQYF.

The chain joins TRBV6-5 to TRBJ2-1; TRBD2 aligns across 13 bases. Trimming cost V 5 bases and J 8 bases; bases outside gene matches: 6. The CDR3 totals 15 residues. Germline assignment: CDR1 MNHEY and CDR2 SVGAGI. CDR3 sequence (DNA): TGTGCCAGCAGTGGAGGGACTAGCGGGGACCATGAGCAGTTCTTC. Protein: CASSGGTSGDHEQFF.

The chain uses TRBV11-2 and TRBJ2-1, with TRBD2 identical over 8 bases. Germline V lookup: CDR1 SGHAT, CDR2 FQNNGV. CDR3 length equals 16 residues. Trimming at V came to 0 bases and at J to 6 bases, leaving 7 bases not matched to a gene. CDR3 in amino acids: CASSLEAAGGSNEQFF. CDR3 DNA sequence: TGTGCCAGCAGCTTAGAAGCCGCGGGGGGCAGCAATGAGCAGTTCTTC.

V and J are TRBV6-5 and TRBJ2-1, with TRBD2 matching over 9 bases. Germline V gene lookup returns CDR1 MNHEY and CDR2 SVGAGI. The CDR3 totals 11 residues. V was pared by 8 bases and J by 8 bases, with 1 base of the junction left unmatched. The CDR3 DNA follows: TGTGCCAGCGGACTAGCGCATGAGCAGTTCTTC. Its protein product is CASGLAHEQFF.

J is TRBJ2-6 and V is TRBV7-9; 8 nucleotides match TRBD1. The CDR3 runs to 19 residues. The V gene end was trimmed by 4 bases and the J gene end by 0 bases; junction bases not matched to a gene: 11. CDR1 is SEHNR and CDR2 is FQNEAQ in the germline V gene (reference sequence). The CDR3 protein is CASSSPRTGGSSGANVLTF. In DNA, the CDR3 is TGTGCCAGCAGCTCACCTCGTACAGGGGGGAGCTCTGGGGCCAACGTCCTGACTTTC. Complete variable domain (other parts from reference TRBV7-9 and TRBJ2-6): DTGVSQNPRHKITKRGQNVTFRCDPISEHNRLYWYRQTLGQGPEFLTYFQNEAQLEKSRLLSDRFSAERPKGSFSTLEIQRTEQGDSAMYLCASSSPRTGGSSGANVLTFGAGSRLTVL.

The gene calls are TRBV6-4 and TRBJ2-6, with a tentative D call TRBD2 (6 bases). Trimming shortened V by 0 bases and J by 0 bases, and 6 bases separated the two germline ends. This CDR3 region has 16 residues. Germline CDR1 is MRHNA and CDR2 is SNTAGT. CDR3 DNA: TGTGCCAGCAGTGACTCGGGGGGCTCTGGGGCCAACGTCCTGACTTTC. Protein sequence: CASSDSGGSGANVLTF.

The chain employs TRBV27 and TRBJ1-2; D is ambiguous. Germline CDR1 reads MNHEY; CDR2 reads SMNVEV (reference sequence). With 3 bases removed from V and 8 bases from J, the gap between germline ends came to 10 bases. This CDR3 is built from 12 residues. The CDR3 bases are TGTGCCAGCAGTTTTCCCGGCGGGGGCTACACCTTC. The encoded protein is CASSFPGGGYTF.

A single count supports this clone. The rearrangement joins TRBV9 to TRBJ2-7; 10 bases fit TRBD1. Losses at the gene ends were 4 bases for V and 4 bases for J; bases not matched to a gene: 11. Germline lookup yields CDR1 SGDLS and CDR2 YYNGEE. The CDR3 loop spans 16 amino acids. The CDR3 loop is CASSPDPGTGVYEQYF. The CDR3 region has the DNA TGTGCCAGCAGCCCGGACCCCGGGACAGGGGTGTACGAGCAGTACTTC. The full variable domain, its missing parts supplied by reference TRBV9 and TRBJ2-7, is DSGVTQTPKHLITATGQRVTLRCSPRSGDLSVYWYQQSLDQGLQFLIQYYNGEERAKGNILERFSAQQFPDLHSELNLSSLELGDSALYFCASSPDPGTGVYEQYFGPGTRLTVT.

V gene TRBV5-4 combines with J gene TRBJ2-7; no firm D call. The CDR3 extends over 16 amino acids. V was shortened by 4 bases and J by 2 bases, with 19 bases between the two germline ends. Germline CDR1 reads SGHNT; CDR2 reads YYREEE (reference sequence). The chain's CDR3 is CASSPPMGVGAYEQYF. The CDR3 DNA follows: TGTGCCAGCAGCCCCCCCATGGGCGTCGGAGCCTACGAGCAGTACTTC.

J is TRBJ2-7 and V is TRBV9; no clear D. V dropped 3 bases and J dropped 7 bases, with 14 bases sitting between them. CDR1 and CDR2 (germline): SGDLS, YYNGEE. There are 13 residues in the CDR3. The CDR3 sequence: CASSDLDLGEQYF. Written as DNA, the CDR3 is TGTGCCAGCAGCGACCTGGACCTGGGTGAGCAGTACTTC.

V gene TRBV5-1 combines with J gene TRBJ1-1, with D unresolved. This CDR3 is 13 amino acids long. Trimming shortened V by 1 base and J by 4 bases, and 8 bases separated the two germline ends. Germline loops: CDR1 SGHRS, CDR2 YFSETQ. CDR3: CASSLTRSTEAFF. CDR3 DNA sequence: TGCGCCAGCAGCTTGACGAGGAGCACTGAAGCTTTCTTT.

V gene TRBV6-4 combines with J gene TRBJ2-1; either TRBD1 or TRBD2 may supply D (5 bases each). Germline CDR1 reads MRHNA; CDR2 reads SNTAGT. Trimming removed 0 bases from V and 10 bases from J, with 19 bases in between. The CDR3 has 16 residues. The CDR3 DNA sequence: TGTGCCAGCAGTGACTCGAGGCTAGCCGGCTGGGGCGAGCAGTTCTTC. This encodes CASSDSRLAGWGEQFF.

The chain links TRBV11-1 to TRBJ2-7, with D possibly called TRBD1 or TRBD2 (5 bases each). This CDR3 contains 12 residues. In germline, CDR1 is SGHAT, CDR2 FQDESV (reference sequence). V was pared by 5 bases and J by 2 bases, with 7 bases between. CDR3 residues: CASSLGAYEQYF. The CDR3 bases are TGTGCCAGCAGCCTGGGGGCCTACGAGCAGTACTTC. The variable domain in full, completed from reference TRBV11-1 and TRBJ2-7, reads EAEVAQSPRYKITEKSQAVAFWCDPISGHATLYWYRQILGQGPELLVQFQDESVVDDSQLPKDRFSAERLKGVDSTLKIQPAELGDSAMYLCASSLGAYEQYFGPGTRLTVT.

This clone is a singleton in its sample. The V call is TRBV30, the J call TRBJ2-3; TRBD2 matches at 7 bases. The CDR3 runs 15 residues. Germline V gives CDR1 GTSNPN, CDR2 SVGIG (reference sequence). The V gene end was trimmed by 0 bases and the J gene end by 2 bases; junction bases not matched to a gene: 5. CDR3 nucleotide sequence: TGTGCCTGGAGTGTAAGCGGGGCTTTCACAGATACGCAGTATTTT. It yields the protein CAWSVSGAFTDTQYF.

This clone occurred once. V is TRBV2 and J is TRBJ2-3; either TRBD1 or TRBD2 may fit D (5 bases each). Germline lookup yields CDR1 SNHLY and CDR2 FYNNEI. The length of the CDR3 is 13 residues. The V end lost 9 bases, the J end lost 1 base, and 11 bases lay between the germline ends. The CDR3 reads CARRGVGTDTQYF. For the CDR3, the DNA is TGTGCCAGGAGAGGGGTCGGCACAGATACGCAGTATTTT.

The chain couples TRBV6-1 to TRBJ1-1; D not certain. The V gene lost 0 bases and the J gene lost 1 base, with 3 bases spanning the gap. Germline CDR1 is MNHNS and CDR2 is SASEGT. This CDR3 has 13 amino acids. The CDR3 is CASSEAENTEAFF. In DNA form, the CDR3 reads TGTGCCAGCAGTGAAGCTGAGAACACTGAAGCTTTCTTT.

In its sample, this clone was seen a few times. CDR3 residues: CASSQGGYTF. The DNA of the CDR3 is TGTGCCAGCAGCCAGGGTGGCTACACCTTC. This rearrangement joins TRBV7-9 to TRBJ1-2; D perhaps matches TRBD1 (5 bases). Deletions cut 5 bases from V and 7 bases from J, with 5 bases between. The CDR3 is 10 amino acids. Germline V gene data show CDR1 as SEHNR and CDR2 as FQNEAQ (reference sequence).

The chain's CDR3 is CASSLERSQQFF. Written as DNA, the CDR3 is TGTGCCAGCAGCTTAGAAAGGTCCCAGCAGTTCTTC. The chain joins TRBV7-8 to TRBJ2-1, with unresolved D. The germline gives CDR1 SGHVS, CDR2 FQNEAQ. Trimming removed 1 base from V and 11 bases from J, with 9 bases in between. The CDR3 loop spans 12 amino acids.

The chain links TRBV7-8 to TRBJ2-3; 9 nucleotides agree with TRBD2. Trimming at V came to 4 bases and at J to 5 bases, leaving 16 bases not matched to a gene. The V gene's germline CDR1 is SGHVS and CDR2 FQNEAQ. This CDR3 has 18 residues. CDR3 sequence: CASSSHEGKREAVDTQYF. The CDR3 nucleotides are TGTGCCAGCAGCTCCCATGAGGGGAAGCGGGAGGCTGTAGATACGCAGTATTTT.

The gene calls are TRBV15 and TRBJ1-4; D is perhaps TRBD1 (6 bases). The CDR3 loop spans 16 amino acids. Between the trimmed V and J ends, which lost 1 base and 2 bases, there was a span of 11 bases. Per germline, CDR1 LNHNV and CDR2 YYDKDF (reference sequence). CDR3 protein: CATSRVWGATNEKLFF. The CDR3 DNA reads TGTGCCACCAGCAGAGTTTGGGGGGCTACTAATGAAAAACTGTTTTTT.

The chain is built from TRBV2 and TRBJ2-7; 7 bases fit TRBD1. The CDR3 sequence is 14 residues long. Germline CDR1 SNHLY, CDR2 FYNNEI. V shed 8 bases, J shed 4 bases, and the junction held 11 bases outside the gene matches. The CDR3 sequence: CASSGTVGDYEQYF. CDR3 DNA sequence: TGTGCCAGCTCAGGGACAGTGGGTGATTACGAGCAGTACTTC. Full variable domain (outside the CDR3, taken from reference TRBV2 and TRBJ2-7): EPEVTQTPSHQVTQMGQEVILRCVPISNHLYFYWYRQILGQKVEFLVSFYNNEISEKSEIFDDQFSVERPDGSNFTLKIRSTKLEDSAMYFCASSGTVGDYEQYFGPGTRLTVT.